This T cell receptor beta chain is drawn from a study of regulatory T cells in long-lasting Graves disease. Study background: Over 5 years on antithyroid drugs plus positive TSH receptor antibodies marked Graves' disease as persistent. Findings and caveats of the study: The study found persistent patients shared more public clonotypes (over 2,500) than new patients (approximately 870). It was in persistent disease that TRBV28, TRBJ1-2 and TRBJ2-5 were favored.

Construction of TCR beta libraries relied on iRepertoire HTBI primers and on Arm-PCR targeting CDR3 regions. MiXCR, run by TCRdb on the multiplex PCR reads, gives a single entry per CDR3 protein. This sample carries more than 650,000 distinct CDR3 sequences, approximately 29% of them seen once, and the ten largest clones take about 42%. This CDR3 region has 17 residues. V shed 4 bases, J shed 0 bases, and the junction held 8 bases outside the gene matches. Described time point: persistent/refractory GD, antithyroid drugs over 5 years with positive TRAb. PBMC RNA was the source of the TCR library. With EDTA tubes as the receptacles, around 10 milliliters of peripheral blood were drawn. Notes on this clonotype: Its antigen is unknown.

The gene calls are TRBV12-3 or TRBV12-4 and TRBJ2-4, with 8 bases matching TRBD1. This receptor was taken from a female donor with Graves disease. Sequenced here: peripheral blood mononuclear cells (PBMCs), sampled when the disease was refractory, from a patient treated with antithyroid drugs. The DNA of the CDR3 is TGTGCCAGCAGTTCGACAGGGGACCCAATAGCCAAAAACATTCAGTACTTC. Its protein product is CASSSTGDPIAKNIQYF.